This T cell receptor beta chain was documented in a study of OX40 agonist ivuxolimab in advanced cancers. Only in-frame clones appear in the TCRdb table, and some are missing; sequencing was by immunoSEQ multiplex PCR. Of roughly 64,000 clones in the sample, roughly 80% were seen once. The germline gives CDR1 SGDLS, CDR2 YYNGEE. This CDR3 has 15 residues. The ends were cut back, 4 bases at V and 7 bases at J, with 21 bases in the middle. This specimen was CD4+ or CD8+ T cells sorted from blood, taken in a trial of the OX40 agonist ivuxolimab. The clonotype was recovered from an adult with an advanced solid tumor such as melanoma, head and neck, liver or kidney cancer. This sequence joins TRBV9 and TRBJ2-7; tentative D call: TRBD1 (6 bases). CDR3 amino acids: CASSSPGHGLDEQYF. The CDR3 nucleotides read TGTGCCAGCAGCTCACCGGGACACGGTCTTGATGAGCAGTACTTC.